The clone carrying this T cell receptor (beta chain) has ten or more counts. Its antigen is unknown. These data originate in a study of Graves' ophthalmopathy and Graves' hyperthyroidism. On the study more broadly: Upon initial diagnosis and before any treatment, peripheral blood was collected. Whole-study results and caveats: Ophthalmopathy progression predictions by the model showed approximately 75% specificity and 60% to 71% sensitivity.

The TCR beta CDR3 regions underwent amplification from RNA transcripts. Second-round multiplex PCR followed a first-round RT-PCR using HTBI primers. TCRdb processed the multiplex PCR reads anew with MiXCR; each CDR3 protein has one entry. The repertoire holds some 410,000 distinct CDR3 sequences, with about 21% as singletons. PBMCs were density-gradient isolated from roughly 9.6 ml fresh blood. The source material was peripheral blood. The sequence derives from a young woman with stable Graves' hyperthyroidism.

Here the CDR3 reads CASSLGGRRTDTQYF. CDR3 nucleotide sequence: TGTGCCAGCAGCTTAGGTGGGAGACGGACAGATACGCAGTATTTT. The rearrangement links TRBV7-2 to TRBJ2-3; tentative D call: TRBD2 (5 bases). V lost 1 base and J lost 3, with 11 bases in between. The CDR3 has 15 amino acids. The germline V gene has CDR1 SGHTA and CDR2 FQGNSA.